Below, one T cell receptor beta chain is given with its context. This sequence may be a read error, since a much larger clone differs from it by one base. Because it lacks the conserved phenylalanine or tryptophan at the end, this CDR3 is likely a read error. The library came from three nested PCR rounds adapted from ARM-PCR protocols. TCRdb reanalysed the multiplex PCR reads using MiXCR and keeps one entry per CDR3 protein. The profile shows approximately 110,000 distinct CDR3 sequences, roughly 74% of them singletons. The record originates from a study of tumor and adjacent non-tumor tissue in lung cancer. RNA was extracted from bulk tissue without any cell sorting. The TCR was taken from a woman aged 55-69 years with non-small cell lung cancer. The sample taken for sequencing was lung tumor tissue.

The CDR3 protein is CASSRGLMGNQPQHL. DNA for the CDR3: TGCGCCAGCAGCCGGGGGCTGATGGGCAATCAGCCCCAGCATCTT. The chain joins TRBV4-3 to TRBJ1-5; tentative D call: TRBD1 (6 bases). The germline V gene encodes CDR1 LGHNA and CDR2 YSLEER. V was shortened by 4 bases and J by 2 bases, with 12 bases between the two germline ends. This CDR3 has 15 residues.